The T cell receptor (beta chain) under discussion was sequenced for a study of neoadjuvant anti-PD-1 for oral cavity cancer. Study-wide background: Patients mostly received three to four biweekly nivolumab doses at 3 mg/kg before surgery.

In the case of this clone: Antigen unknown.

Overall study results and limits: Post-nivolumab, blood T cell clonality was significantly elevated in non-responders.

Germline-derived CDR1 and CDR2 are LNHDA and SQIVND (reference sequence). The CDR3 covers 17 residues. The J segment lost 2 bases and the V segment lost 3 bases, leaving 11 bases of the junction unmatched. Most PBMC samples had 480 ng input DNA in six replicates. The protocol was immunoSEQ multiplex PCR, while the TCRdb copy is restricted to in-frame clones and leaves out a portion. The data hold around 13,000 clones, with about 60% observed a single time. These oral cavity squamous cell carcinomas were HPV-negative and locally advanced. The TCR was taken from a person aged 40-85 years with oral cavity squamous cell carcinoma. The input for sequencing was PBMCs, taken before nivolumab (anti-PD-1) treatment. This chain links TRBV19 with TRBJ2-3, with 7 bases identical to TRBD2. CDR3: CASSIEARLAYTDTQYF. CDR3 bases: TGTGCCAGTAGTATTGAAGCCCGACTAGCCTACACAGATACGCAGTATTTT.